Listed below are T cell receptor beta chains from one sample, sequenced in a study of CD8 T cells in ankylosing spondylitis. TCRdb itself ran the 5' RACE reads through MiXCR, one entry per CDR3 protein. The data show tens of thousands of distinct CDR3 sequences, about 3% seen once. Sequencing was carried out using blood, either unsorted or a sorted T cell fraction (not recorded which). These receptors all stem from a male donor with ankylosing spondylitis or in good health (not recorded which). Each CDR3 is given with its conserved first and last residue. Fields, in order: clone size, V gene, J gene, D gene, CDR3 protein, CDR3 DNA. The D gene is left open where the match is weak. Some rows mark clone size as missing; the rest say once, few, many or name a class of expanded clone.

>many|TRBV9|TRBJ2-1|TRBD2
CASSVSAGTSGEQFF
TGTGCCAGCAGCGTTTCTGCCGGGACTAGCGGAGAGCAGTTCTTC
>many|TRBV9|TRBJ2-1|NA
CASSPRGADNEQFF
TGTGCCAGCAGCCCACGCGGGGCGGACAATGAGCAGTTCTTC
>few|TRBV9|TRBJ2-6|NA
CASSAQMGAGANVLTF
TGTGCCAGCAGCGCCCAGATGGGGGCTGGGGCCAACGTCCTGACTTTC
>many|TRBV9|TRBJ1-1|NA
CASSVTGEGEAFF
TGTGCCAGCAGCGTAACCGGGGAAGGTGAAGCTTTCTTT
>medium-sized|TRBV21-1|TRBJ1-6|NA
CASSKVGNSPLHF
TGTGCCAGCAGCAAAGTGGGTAATTCACCCCTCCACTTT
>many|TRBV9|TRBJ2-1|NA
CASSVGLASSYNEQFF
TGTGCCAGCAGCGTAGGTCTAGCGAGCTCCTACAATGAGCAGTTCTTC
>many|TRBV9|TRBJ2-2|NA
CASSDQGNASLRTGELFF
TGTGCCAGCAGCGATCAGGGGAATGCTAGCCTGAGGACCGGGGAGCTGTTTTTT
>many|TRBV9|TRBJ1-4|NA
CASSVAPQGEEKLFF
TGTGCCAGCAGCGTAGCCCCCCAAGGAGAGGAAAAACTGTTTTTT
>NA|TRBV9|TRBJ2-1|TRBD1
CASSVGQGRDNEQFF
TGTGCCAGCAGCGTAGGACAGGGCCGAGACAATGAGCAGTTCTTC
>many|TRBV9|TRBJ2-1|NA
CASSVGAGGNTYNEQFF
TGTGCCAGCAGCGTAGGGGCCGGTGGAAACACCTACAATGAGCAGTTCTTC
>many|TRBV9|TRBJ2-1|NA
CASSVGVRTSYNEQFF
TGTGCCAGCAGCGTAGGAGTGAGGACTTCATACAATGAGCAGTTCTTC
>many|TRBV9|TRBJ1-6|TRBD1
CASSAAGTVGNSPLHF
TGTGCCAGCAGCGCGGCGGGGACAGTTGGCAATTCACCCCTCCACTTT
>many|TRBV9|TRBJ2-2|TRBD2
CASSKTSGRAGNTGELFF
TGTGCCAGCAGCAAGACTAGCGGGAGGGCCGGGAACACCGGGGAGCTGTTTTTT
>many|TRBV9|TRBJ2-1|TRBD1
CASSATDRANEQFF
TGTGCCAGCAGCGCCACGGACAGGGCCAATGAGCAGTTCTTC
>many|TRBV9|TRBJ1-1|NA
CASSVGQVMNTEAFF
TGTGCCAGCAGCGTAGGACAAGTAATGAACACTGAAGCTTTCTTT
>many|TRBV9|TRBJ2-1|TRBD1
CASSPQTGVPFF
TGTGCCAGCAGCCCCCAAACAGGGGTTCCGTTCTTC
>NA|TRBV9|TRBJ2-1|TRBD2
CASSPGWGGYNEQFF
TGTGCCAGCAGCCCCGGGTGGGGAGGGTACAATGAGCAGTTCTTC
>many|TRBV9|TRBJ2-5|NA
CASSPKTGRQETQYF
TGTGCCAGCAGCCCTAAAACAGGGAGACAAGAGACCCAGTACTTC
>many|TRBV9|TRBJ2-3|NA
CASSVNGGTDTQYF
TGTGCCAGCAGCGTCAACGGCGGCACAGATACGCAGTATTTT
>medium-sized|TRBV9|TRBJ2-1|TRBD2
CASSVGLAGGDNEQFF
TGTGCCAGCAGCGTCGGACTAGCGGGAGGGGACAATGAGCAGTTCTTC
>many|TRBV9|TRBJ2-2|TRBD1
CASSRQGANTGELFF
TGTGCCAGCAGCCGACAGGGGGCAAACACCGGGGAGCTGTTTTTT
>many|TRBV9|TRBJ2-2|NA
CASSVGGSVTGELFF
TGTGCCAGCAGCGTGGGGGGTTCAGTCACCGGGGAGCTGTTTTTT
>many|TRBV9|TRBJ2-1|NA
CASSVAPGLSYNEQFF
TGTGCCAGCAGCGTAGCCCCGGGTCTCTCCTACAATGAGCAGTTCTTC
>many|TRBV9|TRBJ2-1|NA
CASSTREVGVRNEQFF
TGTGCCAGCAGCACCCGAGAAGTGGGAGTAAGGAATGAGCAGTTCTTC
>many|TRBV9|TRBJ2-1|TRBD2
CASSVDSGSYRDEQFF
TGTGCCAGCAGCGTAGATAGCGGGAGTTACCGCGATGAGCAGTTCTTC
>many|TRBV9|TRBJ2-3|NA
CASSVGAGFGADTQYF
TGTGCCAGCAGCGTAGGGGCCGGGTTTGGAGCAGATACGCAGTATTTT
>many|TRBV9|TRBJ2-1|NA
CASSVEGWNEQFF
TGTGCCAGCAGCGTAGAGGGTTGGAATGAGCAGTTCTTC
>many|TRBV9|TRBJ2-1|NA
CASSVGGGLPNEQFF
TGTGCCAGCAGCGTAGGGGGCGGCCTTCCCAATGAGCAGTTCTTC
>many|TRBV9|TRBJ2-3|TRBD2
CASSVTTGGSTDTQYF
TGTGCCAGCAGCGTAACAACGGGGGGTTCCACAGATACGCAGTATTTT
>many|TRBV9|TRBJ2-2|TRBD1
CASTVGDRDTGELFF
TGTGCCAGCACCGTAGGGGACAGGGACACCGGGGAGCTGTTTTTT
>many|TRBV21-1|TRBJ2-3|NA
CASSAAMGVEREAPDTQYF
TGTGCCAGCAGCGCGGCCATGGGTGTCGAGCGGGAGGCCCCAGATACGCAGTATTTT
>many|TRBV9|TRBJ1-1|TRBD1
CASSVDVTGEAFF
TGTGCCAGCAGCGTAGACGTGACAGGGGAAGCTTTCTTT
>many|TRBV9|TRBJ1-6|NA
CASSDHIGSPLHF
TGTGCCAGCAGCGACCATATCGGTTCACCCCTCCACTTT
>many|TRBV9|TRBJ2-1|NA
CASSLRDPNNEQFF
TGTGCCAGCAGCCTCCGGGACCCTAACAATGAGCAGTTCTTC
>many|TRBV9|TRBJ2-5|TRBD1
CASSEGQGDETQYF
TGTGCCAGCAGCGAGGGACAGGGGGATGAGACCCAGTACTTC
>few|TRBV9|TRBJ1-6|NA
CASSVADNSPLHF
TGTGCCAGCAGCGTAGCCGATAATTCACCCCTCCACTTT